The source of this TCR beta chain is a study of T cells in Graves' hyperthyroidism and ophthalmopathy (dated by TCRdb to 2018 to 2020). As for the study more broadly: Peripheral blood was collected at initial diagnosis, before any treatment. Once sampling was done, hyperthyroidism patients were given methimazole at a starting dose of 30 mg daily, whereas ophthalmopathy patients were given high-dose intravenous methylprednisolone. Prospective prediction of ophthalmopathy was tested in an independent validation cohort consisting of 18 hyperthyroidism patients and around 16 patients who later progressed to ophthalmopathy. For training and testing, the approximately 92 patients in the discovery cohort were randomly divided in a 7:3 ratio. The study also compared thyroid tissue and blood T-cell repertoires from several Graves' hyperthyroidism patients. TCR V-J signatures able to tell the groups apart were searched for in a discovery cohort of some 97 patients, of whom about 40 had Graves' ophthalmopathy and under 65 had stable Graves' hyperthyroidism. According to the paper, TCR Vbeta CDR3 sequencing was carried out on around 140 peripheral blood samples, which came from fewer than 50 ophthalmopathy, under 80 hyperthyroidism and roughly 17 progressor patients. Findings and caveats that apply to the study as a whole: Most expanded thyroid clonotypes (frequency above 0.001) were also detected in blood, a finding suggesting that blood repertoires may reflect thyroid immune responses. A 13 V-J signature model separated ophthalmopathy from stable hyperthyroidism, with approximately 86% sensitivity and roughly 81% specificity in cross-validation and 80%/75% in testing. During validation, the model predicted progression to ophthalmopathy a median of around 6 months ahead of onset, with more than 55% sensitivity and about 75% specificity. Sample size was not statistically predetermined, and blinding of investigators to group allocation was not performed.

TCR beta CDR3 regions were amplified from RNA transcripts. For the first round of RT-PCR on the TCR CDR3, the HTBI primer set was used together with the Qiagen OneStep RT-PCR kit. Libraries were constructed in a second round of multiplex PCR, after which size selection and purification were carried out. Libraries were sequenced paired-end with 100 bp reads on an Illumina HiSeq2000. The paper's processing steps were these. SOAPnuke was used to process the raw data, removing reads that contained adapters or uncalled bases, had a mean Phred below 15, or lacked an exact match to the constant primer or identifier. COPE v1.2.5 was used to merge the high-quality paired reads, and each unique nucleotide sequence was defined as a clonotype. Clonotypes were aligned to IMGT TRBV, TRBD and TRBJ reference segments using MiTCR v1.1. Analysis was restricted to V-J combinations with a frequency above 0.0001, which covered 98% to 99.2% of repertoires. The TCS score was defined as the ratio of F50 (clonal expansion) to E x V (chaos), calculated using BLOSUM62-based TCRdist between CDR3 peptides within each V-J. Welch's t-statistics and random forest reduced several hundred V-J features to 10 to 15, which were used in a naive Bayes classifier (R e1071). The Morisita-Horn index was used to measure how similar the thyroid and blood repertoires were. TCRdb reprocessed the public reads (quality trimming at Q25 with fastp, clone calling with MiXCR) and kept in-frame beta chains. Rows matching on CDR3 protein sequence are summarized as one entry with the most common DNA and genes. TCRdb's processing, not the authors' own work, is the source of the V and J calls. The sample table lists over 700,000 distinct CDR3 sequences, about a third of them with a count of one. Clones ranked in the top ten supply 30% to 40% of the sample.

Stable Graves' hyperthyroidism was defined as the absence of progression to ophthalmopathy over 18 months of follow-up. Hyperthyroidism patients were newly diagnosed, had a disease duration of under 2 months, and were aged 18 to 65 years. The study excluded patients with uncontrolled infections, other autoimmune diseases, pregnancy or lactation. Clinical symptoms, serum thyroxine and TRAb, thyroid ultrasound, and orbital computed tomography formed the basis for the diagnoses. PBMCs were separated from roughly 10 ml of fresh peripheral blood using Ficoll-Paque density gradient centrifugation. Total RNA was extracted using Trizol reagent, and RNA quality was assessed on an Agilent 2100 Bioanalyzer. Details on this clonotype: Its antigen has not been determined. At one end the junction does not follow the germline gene, possibly because of a read error.

The CDR3 has 17 amino acids, counting the end cysteine and phenylalanine. The CDR3 DNA has 51 bases and is translated from base 1. From the germline V gene (reference sequence), CDR1 is SEHNR and CDR2 is FQNEAQ. The sequence derives from a woman in her 40s with Graves' hyperthyroidism. Sequencing used blood. Here the chain combines TRBV7-9 and TRBJ1-3; the D gene lacks a confident call. CDR3 reads: CASSQEWEVDSGNTIYF. The nucleotides read TGCGCCAGCAGCCAAGAGTGGGAGGTCGACTCTGGAAACACCATATATTTT.